The 25 T cell receptor beta chains in this list originate from one sample, sequenced in a study of early T cells in non-severe SARS-CoV-2 infection. MiXCR, run by TCRdb on the 5' RACE reads, gives a single entry per CDR3 protein. The data contain tens of thousands of distinct CDR3 sequences, approximately 9% of them seen just once; the ten biggest clones take up over 4.5%. Material: whole blood, obtained at baseline. All receptors derive from an adult who was a healthcare worker with PCR-confirmed SARS-CoV-2 infection or an uninfected control (not recorded which).

In this sample, this clonotype turned up a few times. The gene calls are TRBV7-2 and TRBJ2-7; D might be TRBD1 or TRBD2, each matching 5 bases. V was shortened by 2 bases and J by 3 bases, with 14 bases between the two germline ends. The CDR3 is 15 amino acids. The germline V gene encodes CDR1 SGHTA and CDR2 FQGNSA. As DNA, the CDR3 is TGTGCCAGCAGCTTAAATCCGGGACGGAGCTACGAGCAGTACTTC. This sequence encodes CASSLNPGRSYEQYF.

A few counts support this clonotype. This chain uses TRBV6-5 with TRBJ1-5; unclear D gene. The germline CDR1 and CDR2 sequences are MNHEY and SVGAGI. With 6 bases removed from V and 0 bases from J, the gap between germline ends came to 12 bases. The CDR3 sequence is 15 residues long. The CDR3 DNA follows: TGTGCCAGCAGACAAGGGATATTTAGCAATCAGCCCCAGCATTTT. Translation gives CASRQGIFSNQPQHF.

This clonotype was seen many times. This rearrangement joins TRBV20-1 to TRBJ2-5; 10 nucleotides line up with TRBD2. V shed 1 base and J 5 bases; nucleotides not matched to a gene: 7. Germline assignment: CDR1 DFQATT and CDR2 SNEGSKA (reference sequence). The CDR3 is 15 amino acids. For the CDR3, the DNA is TGCAGTGCTAGAGCTAATAGCGGGAGGAGGGAGACCCAGTACTTC. The encoded protein is CSARANSGRRETQYF.

This clonotype was counted ten times or more. This chain joins TRBV11-2 and TRBJ2-3, with TRBD1 matching over 8 bases. The CDR3 extends over 17 amino acids. Losses at the gene ends were 2 bases for V and 2 bases for J; bases not matched to a gene: 9. Per germline, CDR1 SGHAT and CDR2 FQNNGV. This CDR3 is CASSLSRGQGLTDTQYF. The CDR3 DNA is TGTGCCAGCAGCTTAAGTAGAGGACAGGGACTCACAGATACGCAGTATTTT.

The rearrangement uses TRBV18 and TRBJ1-3; D not resolved. Trimming removed 3 bases at V and 2 bases at J, with 11 bases between. The CDR3 has 15 amino acids. The germline V gene has CDR1 KGHSH and CDR2 LQKENI. The CDR3 sequence is CASSPDLQPGNTIYF. In DNA, the CDR3 is TGTGCCAGCTCACCGGACCTCCAACCTGGAAACACCATATATTTT.

V gene TRBV30 combines with J gene TRBJ1-4; 7 bases are shared with TRBD1. Germline CDR1 reads GTSNPN; CDR2 reads SVGIG (reference sequence). Trimming cost V 3 bases and J 6 bases; bases outside gene matches: 10. The CDR3 has 15 amino acids. CDR3: CAWRPPGQFYEKLFF. The CDR3 bases are TGTGCCTGGAGACCACCGGGACAGTTTTATGAAAAACTGTTTTTT.

The chain has TRBV2 and TRBJ2-1; possible D gene TRBD1, 6 bases. The CDR3 sequence is 13 residues long. V was cut by 7 bases and J by 3 bases, with 10 bases left in between. Germline lookup yields CDR1 SNHLY and CDR2 FYNNEI. Written as DNA, the CDR3 is TGTGCCAGCAATGTGGACAGCTACAATGAGCAGTTCTTC. Translating gives CASNVDSYNEQFF.

This clonotype was counted ten times or more. The genes are TRBV7-6 and TRBJ2-7; perhaps TRBD2 as D (6 bases). Trimming left V 6 bases short and J 5 bases short, with 20 bases between. The V gene's germline CDR1 is SGHVS and CDR2 FNYEAQ. The CDR3 runs 15 residues. CDR3 in DNA: TGTGCCAGCAGTCCAAACCTCCGGGGGACCCACGAGCAGTACTTC. Protein: CASSPNLRGTHEQYF.

The rearrangement uses TRBV20-1 and TRBJ2-3; D is unresolved. Trimming cost V 0 bases and J 1 base, with 5 bases left between them. Germline CDR1 is DFQATT and CDR2 is SNEGSKA (reference sequence). CDR3 length: 13 amino acids. The DNA of the CDR3 is TGCAGTGCTAGAGATTCGGGCACAGATACGCAGTATTTT. The encoded protein is CSARDSGTDTQYF.

The rearrangement uses TRBV7-9 and TRBJ1-4, with D hard to call. The CDR3 sequence is 16 residues long. Germline V CDR1 and CDR2: SEHNR, FQNEAQ (reference sequence). The V and J ends lost 1 base and 7 bases respectively, with 16 bases between them. The CDR3 nucleotides are TGTGCCAGCAGCTTAGGAGGCCTCAGACGGGCTGAAAAACTGTTTTTT. Residues: CASSLGGLRRAEKLFF.

Many counts were recorded for this clonotype. V usage is TRBV7-6 and J usage is TRBJ2-7; unclear D gene. CDR1 SGHVS and CDR2 FNYEAQ come from the germline V gene. V lost 5 bases and J 7 bases, leaving 12 bases between the germline ends. The CDR3 sequence is 12 residues long. The CDR3 region is CASSLSGLEQYF. For the CDR3, the DNA is TGTGCCAGCAGCCTCTCGGGTCTGGAGCAGTACTTC.

This clonotype was counted between two and nine times. V and J are TRBV19 and TRBJ2-4; the D call may be TRBD1 or TRBD2 (7 bases each). This CDR3 is built from 15 residues. Germline CDR1 is LNHDA and CDR2 is SQIVND (reference sequence). V dropped 5 bases and J dropped 8 bases, with 19 bases sitting between them. The CDR3 sequence: CASSPQRQGGDIQYF. The CDR3 nucleotides read TGTGCCAGTAGTCCCCAACGACAGGGAGGGGACATTCAGTACTTC.

This clonotype has ten or more counts. This chain joins TRBV3-1 and TRBJ1-1; the D is unclear. Trimming shortened V by 5 bases and J by 1 base, and 14 bases separated the two germline ends. CDR1 and CDR2 from the germline V gene are LGHDT and YNNKEL (reference sequence). This CDR3 comprises 15 residues. In nucleotides, the CDR3 is TGTGCCAGCAGCAAAGGTGCAGAGACGAACACTGAAGCTTTCTTT. Protein product: CASSKGAETNTEAFF.

This clonotype was detected many times. V gene TRBV18 combines with J gene TRBJ2-1; no definite D call. This CDR3 region has 14 residues. Germline-derived CDR1 and CDR2 are KGHSH and LQKENI. V lost 5 bases to trimming and J lost 5 bases, with 13 bases between them. CDR3 region: CASSTLGRNNEQFF. CDR3 bases: TGTGCCAGCTCAACCTTAGGACGGAACAATGAGCAGTTCTTC.

This clonotype was counted a few times. The chain is built from TRBV19 and TRBJ1-5; D not certain. The CDR3 is 14 amino acids. V was clipped by 1 base and J by 5 bases, with 9 bases between them. CDR1 and CDR2 (germline): LNHDA, SQIVND (reference sequence). Here the CDR3 reads CASSIAGSHQPQHF. The CDR3 DNA sequence: TGTGCCAGTAGTATAGCTGGGTCCCATCAGCCCCAGCATTTT.

This clonotype has more than one count but fewer than ten. The CDR3 loop is CASSTGTANYGYTF. For the CDR3, the DNA is TGTGCCAGCAGCACCGGGACGGCCAACTATGGCTACACCTTC. The chain links TRBV12-3 or TRBV12-4 to TRBJ1-2, with D possibly TRBD1 on 5 matching bases. This CDR3 has 14 amino acids. Trimming removed 6 bases at V and 2 bases at J, with 13 bases between.

This clonotype came up a few times. The genes are TRBV7-9 and TRBJ2-1, with 10 bases that match TRBD2. This CDR3 has 15 residues. V dropped 5 bases and J dropped 3; count of bases not matched to a gene: 4. Germline CDR1 SEHNR, CDR2 FQNEAQ (reference sequence). The CDR3, as DNA: TGTGCCAGCAGCAAAAGCGGGAGGGACTACAATGAGCAGTTCTTC. Translated: CASSKSGRDYNEQFF.

The V and J genes are TRBV6-1 and TRBJ2-7; D is unresolved. Germline-derived CDR1 and CDR2 are MNHNS and SASEGT. V lost 0 bases, J lost 3 bases, and 6 bases lay in between. The CDR3 runs to 13 residues. The CDR3 loop reads CASSEAINYEQYF. The CDR3 DNA follows: TGTGCCAGCAGTGAAGCGATTAACTACGAGCAGTACTTC.

This clonotype was observed many times. V and J are TRBV19 and TRBJ2-1; maybe TRBD2 (6 bases). The length of the CDR3 is 14 residues. V was trimmed by 0 bases and J by 3 bases, leaving 6 bases between them. The V gene's germline CDR1 is LNHDA and CDR2 SQIVND (reference sequence). This CDR3 reads CASSIDSGYNEQFF. The CDR3 nucleotides read TGTGCCAGTAGTATAGATAGCGGCTACAATGAGCAGTTCTTC.

The rearrangement links TRBV5-4 to TRBJ2-5; 10 bases fit TRBD2. This CDR3 is 17 amino acids long. The J segment lost 5 bases and the V segment lost 0 bases, leaving 10 bases of the junction unmatched. CDR1 and CDR2 from the germline V gene are SGHNT and YYREEE (reference sequence). The CDR3 protein is CASSLAGAGGQSETQYF. The DNA for the CDR3 is TGTGCCAGCAGCTTGGCCGGAGCGGGGGGGCAATCGGAGACCCAGTACTTC.

Only a few counts were recorded for this clonotype. The chain uses TRBV20-1 and TRBJ2-2, with TRBD1 identical over 7 bases. The CDR3 spans 16 residues. The trim removed 6 bases at V and 5 bases at J, leaving 15 bases unmatched. CDR1 DFQATT and CDR2 SNEGSKA come from the germline V gene (reference sequence). This CDR3 reads CSAPPPRGLRTGELFF. The CDR3 bases are TGCAGTGCACCACCCCCCAGGGGGTTAAGGACCGGGGAGCTGTTTTTT.

The sample holds a few counts of this clonotype. This chain joins TRBV6-1 and TRBJ1-1; perhaps TRBD1 as D (6 bases). The CDR3 sequence is 14 residues long. V was cut by 4 bases and J by 4 bases, with 13 bases left in between. Germline CDR1 and CDR2: MNHNS and SASEGT. The CDR3 coding sequence is TGTGCCAGCAGTGTCGACAGGCGATCCACTGAAGCTTTCTTT. Translating gives CASSVDRRSTEAFF.

The chain uses TRBV6-5 and TRBJ2-7, with 7 bases fitting TRBD1. In germline, CDR1 is MNHEY, CDR2 SVGAGI. J gave up 1 base and V 5 bases, and 5 bases lay outside the gene matches. The CDR3 loop spans 14 amino acids. CDR3 loop: CASSKRDRSYEQYF. In nucleotides, the CDR3 is TGTGCCAGCAGTAAGAGGGACAGATCCTACGAGCAGTACTTC.

The chain is built from TRBV7-9 and TRBJ2-5; 8 positions agree with TRBD1. CDR3 length equals 14 residues. The germline V gene has CDR1 SEHNR and CDR2 FQNEAQ (reference sequence). J lost 5 bases, V lost 5 bases, and 7 bases had no gene match. For the CDR3, the DNA is TGTGCCAGCAGCACATTGACAGGGGACGAGACCCAGTACTTC. It codes for CASSTLTGDETQYF.

This clonotype was recorded many times. The chain is built from TRBV6-1 and TRBJ1-5; 10 nucleotides line up with TRBD1. CDR1 and CDR2 (germline): MNHNS, SASEGT. With V trimmed by 1 base and J by 4 bases, 4 bases remained unmatched. The CDR3 has 16 residues. CDR3 in DNA: TGTGCCAGCAGTGAAGTCCCGGGACAGGGGAATCAGCCCCAGCATTTT. It codes for CASSEVPGQGNQPQHF.